This TCR beta chain was identified during a study of beta chain features in type 1 diabetes. All of the isolated RNA was reverse transcribed, so expressed TCRB transcripts were sequenced. This table comes from immunoSEQ multiplex PCR, and its TCRdb copy is limited to in-frame clones, with some not included. The sample has around 330,000 clones, approximately 9.9% seen once. General study findings and limits: PCR might pick shorter templates more often, in the same way for patients and controls. Type 1 diabetes patients had VDJ junctions that carried fewer insertions and more deletions. Within patients, naive, central memory and Treg TCRB repertoires seemed more similar than within healthy donors.

This clone was seen just once. What it binds is not known. Populations obtained by sorting all exceeded 95% purity. Germline lookup yields CDR1 SGHTA and CDR2 FQGNSA. V was clipped by 3 bases and J by 0 bases, with 12 bases between them. The CDR3 sequence is 16 residues long. Sequenced input: naive CD4+ T cells from blood. The J gene is TRBJ2-1, the V gene TRBV7-2; D is perhaps TRBD2 (5 bases). The receptor comes from a woman under 40 in good health. The CDR3 spells CASSFRGLPSYNEQFF. Here the CDR3 DNA reads TGTGCCAGCAGCTTTAGAGGGTTGCCCTCCTACAATGAGCAGTTCTTC.